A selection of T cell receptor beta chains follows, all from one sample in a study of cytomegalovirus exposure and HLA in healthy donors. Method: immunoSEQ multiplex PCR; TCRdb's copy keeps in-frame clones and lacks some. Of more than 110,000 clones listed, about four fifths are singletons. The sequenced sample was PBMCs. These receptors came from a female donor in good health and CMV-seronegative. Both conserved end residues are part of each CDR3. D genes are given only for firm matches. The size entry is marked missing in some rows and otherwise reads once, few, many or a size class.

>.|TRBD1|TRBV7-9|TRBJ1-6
CASSPQGAYSPLHF
TGTGCCAGCAGCCCCCAGGGGGCATATTCACCCCTCCACTTT
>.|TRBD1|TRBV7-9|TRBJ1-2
CASSLGQDFGGYTF
TGTGCCAGCAGCCTGGGACAGGATTTCGGCGGCTACACCTTC
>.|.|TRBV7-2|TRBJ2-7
CASSVRDRPYF
TGTGCCAGCAGCGTCAGAGACAGGCCCTACTTC
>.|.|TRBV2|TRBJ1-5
CASSRRRGSNQPQHF
TGTGCCAGCAGTCGCCGGAGAGGAAGCAATCAGCCCCAGCATTTT
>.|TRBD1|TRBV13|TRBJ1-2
CASSSRTGIFTNYGYTF
TGTGCCAGCAGCTCCCGGACAGGCATTTTTACTAACTATGGCTACACCTTC
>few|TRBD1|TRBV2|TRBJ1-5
CASSFNGEQGAEQPQHF
TGTGCCAGCAGTTTCAACGGCGAACAGGGGGCGGAACAGCCCCAGCATTTT
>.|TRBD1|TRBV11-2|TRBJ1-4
CASSRGTGFYEKLFF
TGTGCCAGCAGCCGAGGGACAGGTTTTTATGAAAAACTGTTTTTT
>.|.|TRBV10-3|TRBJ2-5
CAISEDRAETQYF
TGTGCCATCAGTGAGGACAGAGCAGAGACCCAGTACTTC
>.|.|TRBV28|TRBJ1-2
CASSFSQYYGYTF
TGTGCCAGCAGTTTTTCCCAGTACTATGGCTACACCTTC
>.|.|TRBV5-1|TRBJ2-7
CASSLDPQLGSYEQYF
TGCGCCAGCAGCTTGGACCCTCAACTAGGCTCCTACGAGCAGTACTTC
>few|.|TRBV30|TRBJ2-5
CAWSVQGSQGWETQYF
TGTGCCTGGAGTGTACAGGGAAGTCAGGGATGGGAGACCCAGTACTTC
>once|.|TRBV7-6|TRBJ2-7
CASSLASVRDSYEQYF
TGTGCCAGCAGCTTAGCTTCGGTCCGGGACTCCTACGAGCAGTACTTC
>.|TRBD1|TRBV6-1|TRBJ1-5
CASSEGQGYQPQHF
TGTGCCAGCAGTGAAGGACAGGGTTATCAGCCCCAGCATTTT
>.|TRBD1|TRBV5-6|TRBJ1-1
CASTQWPGTGRINTEAFF
TGTGCCAGCACCCAGTGGCCCGGGACAGGGCGTATTAACACTGAAGCTTTCTTT
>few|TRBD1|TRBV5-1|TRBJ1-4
CASSLVETGNEKLFF
TGCGCCAGCAGCTTGGTAGAGACAGGGAATGAAAAACTGTTTTTT
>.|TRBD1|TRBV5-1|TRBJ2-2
CASSELLRGLNTGELFF
TGCGCCAGCAGCGAACTACTCAGGGGGCTAAATACCGGGGAGCTGTTTTTT
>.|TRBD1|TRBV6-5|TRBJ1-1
CASTSRQGPNTEAFF
TGTGCCAGCACCTCCAGACAGGGCCCGAACACTGAAGCTTTCTTT
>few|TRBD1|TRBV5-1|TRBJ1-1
CASSLRGTGNTEAFF
TGCGCCAGCAGTTTAAGGGGGACAGGGAACACTGAAGCTTTCTTT
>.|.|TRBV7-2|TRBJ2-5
CASSPRVRETQYF
TGTGCCAGCAGCCCCCGAGTCCGAGAGACCCAGTACTTC
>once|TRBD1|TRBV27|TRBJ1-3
CASTDERGHGNTIYF
TGTGCCAGCACCGACGAGAGGGGGCATGGAAACACCATATATTTT
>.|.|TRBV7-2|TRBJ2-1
CASSLFLRRSYNEQFF
TGTGCCAGCAGCTTATTTCTGAGGCGGTCCTACAATGAGCAGTTCTTC
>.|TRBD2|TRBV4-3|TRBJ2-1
CASSPLAGGGNEQFF
TGCGCCAGCAGCCCCCTAGCGGGAGGAGGCAATGAGCAGTTCTTC
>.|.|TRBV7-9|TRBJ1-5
CASSLVGGQPQHF
TGTGCCAGCAGCTTGGTCGGGGGACAGCCCCAGCATTTT
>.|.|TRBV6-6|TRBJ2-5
CASRLLQGQETQYF
TGTGCCAGCAGACTACTACAGGGTCAGGAGACCCAGTACTTC
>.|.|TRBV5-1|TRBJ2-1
CASSLGPGAYNEQFF
TGCGCCAGCAGCTTGGGTCCAGGGGCTTACAACGAGCAGTTCTTC
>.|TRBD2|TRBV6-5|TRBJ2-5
CASSYSPGGTRETQYF
TGTGCCAGCAGTTACTCTCCGGGAGGCACGCGAGAGACCCAGTACTTC
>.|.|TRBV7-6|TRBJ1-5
CASSLAPKLQGGHQPQHF
TGTGCCAGCAGCTTAGCGCCCAAACTCCAGGGCGGTCATCAGCCCCAGCATTTT
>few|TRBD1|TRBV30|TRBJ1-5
CAWSDGQGGQPQHF
TGTGCCTGGAGTGATGGACAGGGAGGCCAGCCCCAGCATTTT
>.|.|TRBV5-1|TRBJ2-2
CASSLGGRPNTGELFF
TGCGCCAGCAGCTTGGGGGGGCGCCCGAACACCGGGGAGCTGTTTTTT
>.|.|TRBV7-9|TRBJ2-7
CASSLATTYEQYF
TGTGCCAGCAGCTTGGCGACAACCTACGAGCAGTACTTC
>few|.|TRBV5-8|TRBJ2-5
CASSRNGRFQETQYF
TGTGCCAGCAGCCGGAACGGCAGGTTCCAAGAGACCCAGTACTTC
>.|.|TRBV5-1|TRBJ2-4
CASSLSGALNIQYF
TGCGCCAGCAGCTTGAGTGGGGCACTAAACATTCAGTACTTC
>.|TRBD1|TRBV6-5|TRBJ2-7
CASSYYGTGYHEQYF
TGTGCCAGCAGTTACTACGGGACAGGGTATCACGAGCAGTACTTC
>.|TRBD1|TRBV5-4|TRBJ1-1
CASSDPTGLGTEAFF
TGTGCCAGCAGCGACCCGACAGGGTTAGGAACTGAAGCTTTCTTT
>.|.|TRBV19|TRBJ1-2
CASTFSGGYTF
TGTGCCAGTACCTTTAGTGGTGGCTACACCTTC
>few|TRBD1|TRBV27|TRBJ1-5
CASSPGTEDQPQHF
TGTGCCAGCAGTCCTGGGACAGAGGATCAGCCCCAGCATTTT
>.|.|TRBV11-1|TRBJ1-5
CASSARGKGNQPQHF
TGTGCCAGCAGCGCCCGAGGCAAGGGCAATCAGCCCCAGCATTTT
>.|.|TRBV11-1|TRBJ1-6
CASSRGSYNSPLHF
TGTGCCAGCAGCAGGGGCTCCTATAATTCACCCCTCCACTTT
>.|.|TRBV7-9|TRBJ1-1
CASAEQGLNTEAFF
TGTGCCAGCGCGGAGCAGGGTTTAAACACTGAAGCTTTCTTT
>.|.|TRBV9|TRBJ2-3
CASSVSAGSTDTQYF
TGTGCCAGCAGCGTATCTGCAGGAAGCACAGATACGCAGTATTTT
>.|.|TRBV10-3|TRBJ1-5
CAISESGRRAPQHF
TGTGCCATCAGTGAGTCAGGGAGAAGAGCGCCCCAGCATTTT
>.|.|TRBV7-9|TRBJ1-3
CASSFQDSSGNTIYF
TGTGCCAGCAGCTTCCAGGATAGCTCTGGAAACACCATATATTTT
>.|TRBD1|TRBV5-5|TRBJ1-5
CASSLTPQGGSNQPQHF
TGTGCCAGCAGCTTAACTCCTCAGGGGGGTAGCAATCAGCCCCAGCATTTT
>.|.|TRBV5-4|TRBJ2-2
CASSLNAGDPGELFF
TGTGCCAGCAGCTTGAACGCAGGGGACCCCGGGGAGCTGTTTTTT
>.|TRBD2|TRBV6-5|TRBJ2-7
CASRGTSGAYEQYF
TGTGCCAGCAGGGGGACTAGCGGGGCGTACGAGCAGTACTTC
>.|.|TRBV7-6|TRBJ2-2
CASSLYGELFF
TGTGCCAGCAGCTTATACGGGGAGCTGTTTTTT
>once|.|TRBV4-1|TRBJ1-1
CASSQTRAVDREAFF
TGCGCCAGCAGCCAAACCCGGGCCGTCGACAGGGAAGCTTTCTTT
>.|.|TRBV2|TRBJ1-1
CAGKGPQGNTEAFF
TGTGCCGGAAAGGGTCCTCAGGGGAACACTGAAGCTTTCTTT
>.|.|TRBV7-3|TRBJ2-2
CASSLMGGTGELFF
TGTGCCAGCAGCTTAATGGGGGGAACCGGGGAGCTGTTTTTT
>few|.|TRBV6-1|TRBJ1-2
CASSDFAANYGYTF
TGTGCCAGCAGTGATTTTGCGGCTAACTATGGCTACACCTTC
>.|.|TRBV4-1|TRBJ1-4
CASSQDGRGTNEKLFF
TGCGCCAGCAGCCAAGATGGCAGGGGTACTAATGAAAAACTGTTTTTT
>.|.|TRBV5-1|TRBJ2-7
CASSLEGRASYEQYF
TGCGCCAGCAGCTTGGAAGGCAGGGCCTCCTACGAGCAGTACTTC
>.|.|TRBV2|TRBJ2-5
CASSGGTEQETQYF
TGTGCCAGCAGTGGCGGGACCGAGCAAGAGACCCAGTACTTC